This entry concerns a single TCR beta chain. Data came from immunoSEQ multiplex PCR; TCRdb stores just in-frame clones and leaves some out. The repertoire holds around 2.1 million clones, with about 93% as singletons. The CDR3 runs 18 residues. The junction had 10 bases not matched to a gene; V was cut back by 2 bases and J by 0 bases. Germline V gene lookup returns CDR1 MNHNS and CDR2 SASEGT. The sample is drawn from a study of shared clonotypes between healthy human individuals. Naive CD8 cells were CD45RO-negative, positively selected for CCR7, excluding terminally differentiated effector memory CD45RA+ cells.

This TCR derives from a man between 18 and 35 years old in good health. Some clones in this sample may be carry-over from other donors' samples. V gene TRBV6-1 combines with J gene TRBJ1-3; 7 nucleotides match TRBD1. Sample: naive CD8+ T cells from PBMCs. CDR3 protein: CASSEPQGRTFSGNTIYF. The CDR3 nucleotides read TGTGCCAGCAGTGAACCACAGGGGCGTACCTTCTCTGGAAACACCATATATTTT.